There are a few counts of the clone carrying this TCR beta chain. Antigen: not known. This sample stems from a study of cytomegalovirus exposure and HLA in healthy donors. The wider study: Caucasian-associated ancestry cluster membership applied to about four fifths of 398 genotyped donors. Study-level points and caveats: The authors later found most CMV-associated TCR beta chains appeared HLA-restricted. A later analysis linked a missense variant in DCLRE1C to the trimming of TCR beta V and J genes.

13 Jbeta primers and 60 Vbeta primers were used for the PCR. Sequencing was performed with immunoSEQ multiplex PCR; in TCRdb, only in-frame clones are kept and a portion is missing. The profile shows 90,000 to 100,000 clones, roughly a tenth of them singletons. Material: PBMCs. The source is a man in his fifties in good health and CMV-seropositive.

The CDR3 nucleotides read TGTGCCAGCAGCACCCGAGGCGGGACAGGTGGCACCGGGGAGCTGTTTTTT. Encoded protein: CASSTRGGTGGTGELFF. The rearrangement joins TRBV11-2 to TRBJ2-2; TRBD1 aligns across 8 bases. The J segment lost 4 bases and the V segment lost 5 bases, leaving 12 bases of the junction unmatched. Germline loops: CDR1 SGHAT, CDR2 FQNNGV. The CDR3 length is 17 residues. The whole variable domain, filled in from reference TRBV11-2 and TRBJ2-2, reads EAGVAQSPRYKIIEKRQSVAFWCNPISGHATLYWYQQILGQGPKLLIQFQNNGVVDDSQLPKDRFSAERLKGVDSTLKIQPAKLEDSAVYLCASSTRGGTGGTGELFFGEGSRLTVL.